A single sample gave rise to the 2 T cell receptor beta chains below, sequenced in a study of T-cell reconstitution after alpha-beta-depleted transplantation in children. Preparation of the TCRbeta library used unique molecular identifiers. Via MiXCR, TCRdb re-called the PCR reads, giving one row per CDR3 protein. This sample has 670,000 or so distinct CDR3 sequences, with about an eighth found just once. This specimen was PBMCs, taken before TCRalphabeta/CD19-depleted stem cell transplant. The receptors come from a girl aged 2-10 years with congenital amegakaryocytic thrombocytopenia, due to receive a stem cell transplant.

In this sample, this clonotype turned up many times. The chain uses TRBV24-1 and TRBJ2-5; D is uncertain. Trimming removed 2 bases at V and 5 bases at J, with 11 bases between. The CDR3 runs 14 residues. CDR1 KGHDR and CDR2 SFDVKD come from the germline V gene. The chain's CDR3 is CATSDSSPRETQYF. The CDR3 region has the DNA TGTGCCACCAGTGATTCGTCACCCCGGGAGACCCAGTACTTC.

This clonotype was picked up a small number of times. The V gene is TRBV5-5, the J gene TRBJ2-1; 14 nucleotides line up with TRBD2. Per the germline V gene, CDR1 is SGHKS and CDR2 is YYEKEE (reference sequence). Germline trimming cut 0 bases from V and 2 bases from J; bases unmatched to any gene: 13. The CDR3 has 21 amino acids. The CDR3 sequence is CASSLGGTSGRFTRAYNEQFF. CDR3 nucleotides: TGTGCCAGCAGCTTGGGTGGGACTAGCGGGAGATTTACTCGGGCCTACAATGAGCAGTTCTTC.